This passage covers 10 T cell receptor beta chains from one sample sequenced in a study of identical twins. TCRdb reprocessed the 5' RACE reads with MiXCR, giving one entry per CDR3 protein. The sample records around 300,000 distinct CDR3 sequences, 6.5% to 9.5% being singletons. These same records also appear under a second study, on yellow fever vaccine responses in identical twins.

Sequencing used memory (CD45RO+) T cells sorted from blood. These receptors were collected from a woman in her late teens or twenties in good health.

This clonotype was recorded many times. The chain links TRBV7-8 to TRBJ2-7; 10 bases are a match to TRBD2. Trimming took 5 bases from V and 2 from J; bases not matched to a gene: 3. The CDR3 consists of 14 residues. The V gene's germline CDR1 is SGHVS and CDR2 FQNEAQ. This chain's CDR3 is CASSLSGRAYEQYF. Here the CDR3 DNA reads TGTGCCAGCAGCCTGAGCGGGAGGGCCTACGAGCAGTACTTC.

The chain links TRBV4-2 to TRBJ2-2; D call uncertain. The germline CDR1 and CDR2 sequences are LGHNA and YNFKEQ. This CDR3 has 15 amino acids. The germline V and J ends were trimmed by 1 base and 6 bases, with 12 bases remaining between them. Here the CDR3 DNA reads TGTGCCAGCAGCCAAGGTTCCGGTGGGGCCGGGGAGCTGTTTTTT. This sequence encodes CASSQGSGGAGELFF.

This clonotype has a count of ten or more. This chain uses TRBV20-1 with TRBJ2-5; 15 bases agree with TRBD2. The germline V gene has CDR1 DFQATT and CDR2 SNEGSKA (reference sequence). This CDR3 comprises 16 residues. V lost 2 bases, J lost 4 bases, and 5 bases stayed unmatched. Here the CDR3 reads CSARKPGLAGGETQYF. The CDR3 DNA is TGCAGTGCTAGAAAGCCGGGACTAGCGGGGGGAGAGACCCAGTACTTC.

This clonotype was detected many times. The chain has TRBV6-1 and TRBJ2-6; D ambiguous. Germline lookup yields CDR1 MNHNS and CDR2 SASEGT. The ends were cut back, 6 bases at V and 0 bases at J, with 12 bases in the middle. The CDR3 length is 16 residues. The CDR3 sequence: CASRKDLSSGANVLTF. CDR3 bases: TGTGCCAGCAGGAAGGACCTCAGCTCTGGGGCCAACGTCCTGACTTTC.

The CDR3 DNA sequence: TGCAGTGCAAAACCGGGACAGGGATCCTACGAGCAGTACTTC. Its protein product is CSAKPGQGSYEQYF. This sequence joins TRBV20-1 and TRBJ2-7; 9 nucleotides match TRBD1. Germline CDR1 reads DFQATT; CDR2 reads SNEGSKA (reference sequence). V trimming: 6 bases; J trimming: 1 base; junction bases outside the gene matches: 7. This CDR3 spans 14 amino acids.

This clonotype was picked up many times. V usage is TRBV24-1 and J usage is TRBJ2-3, with D possibly TRBD1 on 6 matching bases. V lost 4 bases, J lost 0 bases, and 22 bases lay in between. Germline-derived CDR1 and CDR2 are KGHDR and SFDVKD. The length of the CDR3 is 19 residues. The DNA for the CDR3 is TGTGCCACCAGTGACCCCTTAGGGGGTACCAGCCTTAGCACAGATACGCAGTATTTT. Translated, it gives CATSDPLGGTSLSTDTQYF.

In its sample, this clonotype was seen a few times. This chain connects TRBV6-1 to TRBJ2-5; a weak D match, TRBD2 (5 bases). The ends were cut back, 5 bases at V and 2 bases at J, with 12 bases in the middle. Germline V gene lookup returns CDR1 MNHNS and CDR2 SASEGT. This CDR3 is 14 amino acids long. As DNA, the CDR3 is TGTGCCAGCAGTAAACTCAGCGGACAAGAGACCCAGTACTTC. Its translation is CASSKLSGQETQYF.

This clonotype was observed a few times. The chain recombines TRBV19 with TRBJ1-6; tentatively, D is TRBD1 (6 bases). Germline V CDR1 and CDR2: LNHDA, SQIVND (reference sequence). The CDR3 runs 15 residues. The ends were cut back, 3 bases at V and 6 bases at J, with 12 bases in the middle. DNA for the CDR3: TGTGCCAGTAGTATTGGCAGGGGTGGTAATTCACCCCTCCACTTT. Protein sequence: CASSIGRGGNSPLHF.

V and J are TRBV23-1 and TRBJ2-1; TRBD2 is a possible D gene (5 bases). TRBV23-1 has ORF status, its function being uncertain. The CDR3 consists of 12 residues. The V gene lost 3 bases and the J gene lost 11 bases, with 11 bases spanning the gap. CDR3 residues: CASSQPPGKQFF. The CDR3, as DNA: TGCGCCAGCAGTCAGCCCCCGGGGAAGCAGTTCTTC.

This clonotype was seen repeatedly, ten times or more. The rearrangement links TRBV6-4 to TRBJ1-2; no firm D call. The V end lost 4 bases, the J end lost 2 bases, and 11 bases lay between the germline ends. There are 14 residues in the CDR3. CDR1 and CDR2 from the germline V gene are MRHNA and SNTAGT. The CDR3 reads CASSVVPKNYGYTF. The CDR3 DNA reads as TGTGCCAGCAGTGTAGTCCCGAAGAACTATGGCTACACCTTC.